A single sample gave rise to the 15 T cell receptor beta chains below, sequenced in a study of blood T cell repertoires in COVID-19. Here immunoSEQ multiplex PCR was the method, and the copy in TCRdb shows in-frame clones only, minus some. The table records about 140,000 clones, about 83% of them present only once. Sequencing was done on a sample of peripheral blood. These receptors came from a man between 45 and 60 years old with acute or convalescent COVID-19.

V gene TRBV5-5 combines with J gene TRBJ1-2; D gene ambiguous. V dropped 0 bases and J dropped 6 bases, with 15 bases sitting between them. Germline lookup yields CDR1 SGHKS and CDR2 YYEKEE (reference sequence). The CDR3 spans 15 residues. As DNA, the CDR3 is TGTGCCAGCAGCTTGGGGTCGGCAGCGGGGAATGGCTACACCTTC. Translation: CASSLGSAAGNGYTF.

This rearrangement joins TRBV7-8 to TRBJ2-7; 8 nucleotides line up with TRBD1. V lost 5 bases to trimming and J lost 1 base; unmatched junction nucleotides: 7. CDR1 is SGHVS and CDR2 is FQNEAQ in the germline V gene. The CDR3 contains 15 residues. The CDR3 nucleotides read TGTGCCAGCAGCCCGGACAGGGTAAAGTCCTACGAGCAGTACTTC. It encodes CASSPDRVKSYEQYF. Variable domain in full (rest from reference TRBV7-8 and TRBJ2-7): GAGVSQSPRYKVAKRGQDVALRCDPISGHVSLFWYQQALGQGPEFLTYFQNEAQLDKSGLPSDRFFAERPEGSVSTLKIQRTQQEDSAVYLCASSPDRVKSYEQYFGPGTRLTVT.

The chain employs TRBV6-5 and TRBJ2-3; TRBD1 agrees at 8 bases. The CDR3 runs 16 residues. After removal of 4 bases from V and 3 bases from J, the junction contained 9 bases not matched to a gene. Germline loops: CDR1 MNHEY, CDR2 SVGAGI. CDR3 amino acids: CASSSLGQGRTDTQYF. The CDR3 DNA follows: TGTGCCAGCAGTTCCCTAGGACAGGGTAGGACAGATACGCAGTATTTT.

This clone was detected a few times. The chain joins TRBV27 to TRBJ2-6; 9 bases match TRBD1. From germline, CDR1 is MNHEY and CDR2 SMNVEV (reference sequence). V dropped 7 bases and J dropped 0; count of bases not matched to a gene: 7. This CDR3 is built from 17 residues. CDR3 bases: TGTGCCAGCAAGTCAGGGACAGGGTTCTCTGGGGCCAACGTCCTGACTTTC. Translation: CASKSGTGFSGANVLTF.

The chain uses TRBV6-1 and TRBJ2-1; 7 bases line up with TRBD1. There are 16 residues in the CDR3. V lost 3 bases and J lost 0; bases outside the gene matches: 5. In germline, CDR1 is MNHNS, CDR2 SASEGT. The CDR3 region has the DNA TGTGCCAGCAGTGAGTCCGGGACAGCCTCCTACAATGAGCAGTTCTTC. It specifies CASSESGTASYNEQFF.

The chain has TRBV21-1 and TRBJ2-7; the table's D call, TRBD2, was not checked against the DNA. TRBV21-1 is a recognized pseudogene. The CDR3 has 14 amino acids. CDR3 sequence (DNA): TGTGCCAGCAGCAAAGCCGTGCGGGGGAACGAGCAGTACGTC. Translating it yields CASSKAVRGNEQYV.

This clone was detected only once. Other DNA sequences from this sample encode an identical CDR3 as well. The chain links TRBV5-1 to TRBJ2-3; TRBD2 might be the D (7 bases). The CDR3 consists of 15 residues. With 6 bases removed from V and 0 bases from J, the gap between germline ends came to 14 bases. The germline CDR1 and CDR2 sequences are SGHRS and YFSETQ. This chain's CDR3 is CASTSGGQSTDTQYF. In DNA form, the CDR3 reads TGCGCCAGCACCTCGGGGGGCCAAAGCACAGATACGCAGTATTTT.

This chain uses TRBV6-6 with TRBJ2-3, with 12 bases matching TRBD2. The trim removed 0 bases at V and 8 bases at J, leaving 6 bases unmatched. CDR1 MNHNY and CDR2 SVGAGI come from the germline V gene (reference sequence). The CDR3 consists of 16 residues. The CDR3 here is CASSYSSSGGAGTQYF. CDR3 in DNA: TGTGCCAGCAGTTACTCTTCTAGCGGGGGGGCCGGTACGCAGTATTTT.

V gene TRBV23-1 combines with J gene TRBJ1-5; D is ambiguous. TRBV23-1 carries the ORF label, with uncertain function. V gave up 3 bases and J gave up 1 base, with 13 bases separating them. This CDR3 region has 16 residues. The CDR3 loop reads CASSHWEPRSNQPQHF. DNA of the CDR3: TGCGCCAGCAGTCATTGGGAGCCGCGAAGCAATCAGCCCCAGCATTTT.

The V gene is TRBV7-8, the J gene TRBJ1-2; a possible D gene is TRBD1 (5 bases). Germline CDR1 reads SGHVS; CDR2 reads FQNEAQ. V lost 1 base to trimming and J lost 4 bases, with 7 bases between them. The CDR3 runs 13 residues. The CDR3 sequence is CASSLGTFYGYTF. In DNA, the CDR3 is TGTGCCAGCAGCTTAGGGACATTCTATGGCTACACCTTC.

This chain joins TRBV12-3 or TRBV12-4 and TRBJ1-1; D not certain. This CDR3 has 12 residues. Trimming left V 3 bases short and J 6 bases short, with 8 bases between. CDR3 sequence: CASSLWGAEAFF. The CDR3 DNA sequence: TGTGCCAGCAGTTTGTGGGGAGCTGAAGCTTTCTTT.

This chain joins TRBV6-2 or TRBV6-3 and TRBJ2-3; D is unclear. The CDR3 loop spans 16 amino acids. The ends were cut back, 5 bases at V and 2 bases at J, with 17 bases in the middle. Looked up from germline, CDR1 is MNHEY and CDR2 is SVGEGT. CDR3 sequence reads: CASSRVSWSPTDTQYF. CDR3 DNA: TGTGCCAGCAGTAGAGTCTCGTGGTCTCCCACAGATACGCAGTATTTT.

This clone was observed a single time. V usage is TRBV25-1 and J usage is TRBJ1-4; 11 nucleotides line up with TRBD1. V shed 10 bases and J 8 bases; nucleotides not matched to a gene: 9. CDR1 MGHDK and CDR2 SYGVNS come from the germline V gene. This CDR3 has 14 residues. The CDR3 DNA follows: TGTGCCACCATCGGACAGGGGGCCGGAGAAAAACTGTTTTTT. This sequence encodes CATIGQGAGEKLFF.

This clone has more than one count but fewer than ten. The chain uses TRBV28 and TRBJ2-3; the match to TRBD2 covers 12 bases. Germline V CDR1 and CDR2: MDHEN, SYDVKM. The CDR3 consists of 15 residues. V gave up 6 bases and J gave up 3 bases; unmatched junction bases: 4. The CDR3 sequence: CASSASGGATDTQYF. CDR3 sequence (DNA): TGTGCCAGCAGCGCTAGCGGGGGGGCAACAGATACGCAGTATTTT.

The CDR3, as DNA: TGTGCCAGCAGCTGGACATCCCAAGAGACCCAGTACTTC. Residues: CASSWTSQETQYF. The V call is TRBV6-5, the J call TRBJ2-5; TRBD1 might be the D (5 bases). Trimming removed 6 bases at V and 1 base at J, with 9 bases between. Germline CDR1 and CDR2: MNHEY and SVGAGI. This CDR3 is 13 amino acids long.